Sequencing of this T cell receptor (beta chain) was carried out in a study of blood T cell repertoires in COVID-19 (dated by TCRdb to 2019 to 2021). The study in broad terms: Samples covering the acute and convalescent phases of COVID-19 were provided by collaborators in the United States, Italy and Spain. The material from the prospective study consisted of cDNA or gDNA derived from T cells, B-cell-depleted T cells, or PBMCs. The dataset comprised deeply sampled blood TCRbeta repertoires from subjects exposed to, actively infected with, or recovered from COVID-19. The repertoires were made available in a free public database intended to serve as a resource for research on the immune response to SARS-CoV-2. Samples were obtained from the ongoing ImmuneRACE study (first 160 participants) and from over 1,000 subjects provided by 6 global collaborators. Sample metadata almost always included a de-identified subject ID, COVID-19 status, age in years and sex. Where available, HLA class I and class II types were obtained from metadata supplied by the sample provider rather than from assay-based typing. The paper's findings and limits, for the study overall: Clinical and demographic metadata were provided uncurated, with the amount varying by source and participant.

TCRbeta CDR3 regions were amplified from genomic DNA using the immunoSEQ Assay, a bias-controlled multiplex PCR. The authors' analysis ran thus. The number of nucleated cells in each sample was estimated from the amplification of reference gene primers within the assay. Sequence reads were collapsed and filtered to measure the absolute abundance of every unique TCRbeta CDR3 rearrangement. For each sample, productive Simpson clonality was calculated by taking the square root of Simpson's diversity index across productive rearrangements. TCRdb took over this immuneACCESS table, retaining in-frame rearrangements with V and J assigned. Such tables are incomplete; in checked studies, under half of the missing clones stem from an unresolved V gene, and the remainder is unexplained. V, J and clone size are taken as reported in that table, and D and trimming were inferred from the DNA itself. This sample lists 50,000 to 75,000 clones; around 87% were detected once. The ten largest make up about 6.3% of the sample.

Whole blood was collected in K2EDTA tubes by collaborating institutions according to the institutions' own protocols. For TCRbeta analysis, collaborators shipped samples in one of three forms: frozen whole blood, isolated PBMCs, or DNA extracted from either of those sample types. On this clone: The antigen this receptor binds is unknown. Qualities for individual bases were not recorded, and no much larger clone is one base off.

For CDR1 and CDR2, the germline V gene lists SGHRS and YFSETQ. At the junction V is shortened by 2 bases and J by 3 bases; bases outside the gene matches: 2. The CDR3 goes from the cysteine to the phenylalanine over 15 residues. Just the 45-base CDR3 DNA is kept, in frame starting at base 1. In this chain, TRBV5-1 is recombined with TRBJ2-7; TRBD2 matches 13 bases in the middle. The sample taken for sequencing was peripheral blood. The receptor comes from a man in his sixties with acute or convalescent COVID-19. The CDR3 protein is CASSLTSGGDYEQYF. At the DNA level, the sequence is TGCGCCAGCAGCTTAACTAGCGGGGGGGACTACGAGCAGTACTTC.